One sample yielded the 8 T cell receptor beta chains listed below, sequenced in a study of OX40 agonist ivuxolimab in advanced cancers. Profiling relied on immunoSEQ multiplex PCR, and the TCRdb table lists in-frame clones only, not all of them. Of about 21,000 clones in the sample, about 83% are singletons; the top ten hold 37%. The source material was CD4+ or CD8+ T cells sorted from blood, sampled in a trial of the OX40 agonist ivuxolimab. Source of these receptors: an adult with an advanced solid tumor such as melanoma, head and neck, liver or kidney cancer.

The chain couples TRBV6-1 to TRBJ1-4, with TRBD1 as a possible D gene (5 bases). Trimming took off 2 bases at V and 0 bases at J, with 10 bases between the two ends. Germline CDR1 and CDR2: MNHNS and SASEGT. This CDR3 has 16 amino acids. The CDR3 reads CASSEIRGATNEKLFF. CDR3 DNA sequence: TGTGCCAGCAGTGAAATAAGGGGTGCAACTAATGAAAAACTGTTTTTT.

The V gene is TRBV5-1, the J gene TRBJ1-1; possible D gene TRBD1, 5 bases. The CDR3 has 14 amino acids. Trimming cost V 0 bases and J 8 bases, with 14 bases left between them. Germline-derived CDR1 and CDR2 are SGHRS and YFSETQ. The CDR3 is CASSLDGAPWEAFF. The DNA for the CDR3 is TGCGCCAGCAGCTTGGATGGGGCCCCTTGGGAAGCTTTCTTT.

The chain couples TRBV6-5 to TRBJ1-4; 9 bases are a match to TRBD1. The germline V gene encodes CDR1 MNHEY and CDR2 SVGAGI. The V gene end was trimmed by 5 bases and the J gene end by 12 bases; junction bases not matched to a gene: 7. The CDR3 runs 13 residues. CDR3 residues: CASSPDRGIELFF. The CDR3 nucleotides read TGTGCCAGCAGTCCCGACAGGGGGATAGAACTGTTTTTT.

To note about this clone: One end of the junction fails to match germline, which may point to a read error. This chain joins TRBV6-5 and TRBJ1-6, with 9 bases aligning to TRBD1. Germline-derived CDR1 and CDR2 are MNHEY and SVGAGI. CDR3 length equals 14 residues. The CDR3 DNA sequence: TGTGCCATCAGTCCGGGACAGGGAGGTTCACCCCTCCACTTT. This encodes CAISPGQGGSPLHF.

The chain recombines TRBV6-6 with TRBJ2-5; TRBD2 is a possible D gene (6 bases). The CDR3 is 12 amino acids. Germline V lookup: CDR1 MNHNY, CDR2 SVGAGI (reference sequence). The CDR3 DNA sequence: TGTTGCTGCGGGGCAGATAGAGAGACCCAGTACTTC. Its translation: CCCGADRETQYF.

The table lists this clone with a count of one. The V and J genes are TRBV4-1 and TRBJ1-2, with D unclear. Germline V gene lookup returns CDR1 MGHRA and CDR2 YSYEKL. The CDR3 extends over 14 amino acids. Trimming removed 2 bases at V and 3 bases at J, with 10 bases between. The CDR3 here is CASSQTGVDYGYTF. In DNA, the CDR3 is TGCGCCAGCAGCCAAACGGGAGTTGACTATGGCTACACCTTC.

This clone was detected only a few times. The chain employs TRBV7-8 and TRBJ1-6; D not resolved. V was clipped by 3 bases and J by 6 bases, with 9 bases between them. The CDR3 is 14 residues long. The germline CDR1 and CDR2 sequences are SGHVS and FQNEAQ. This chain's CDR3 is CASSFGIFNSPLHF. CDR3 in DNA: TGTGCCAGCAGCTTCGGGATATTTAATTCACCCCTCCACTTT.

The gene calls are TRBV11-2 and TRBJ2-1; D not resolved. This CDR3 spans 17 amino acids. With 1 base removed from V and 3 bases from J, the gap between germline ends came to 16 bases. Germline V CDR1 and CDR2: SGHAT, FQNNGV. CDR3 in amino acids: CASSLARAFGSYNEQFF. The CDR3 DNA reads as TGTGCCAGCAGCTTAGCTAGGGCGTTTGGCAGCTACAATGAGCAGTTCTTC.